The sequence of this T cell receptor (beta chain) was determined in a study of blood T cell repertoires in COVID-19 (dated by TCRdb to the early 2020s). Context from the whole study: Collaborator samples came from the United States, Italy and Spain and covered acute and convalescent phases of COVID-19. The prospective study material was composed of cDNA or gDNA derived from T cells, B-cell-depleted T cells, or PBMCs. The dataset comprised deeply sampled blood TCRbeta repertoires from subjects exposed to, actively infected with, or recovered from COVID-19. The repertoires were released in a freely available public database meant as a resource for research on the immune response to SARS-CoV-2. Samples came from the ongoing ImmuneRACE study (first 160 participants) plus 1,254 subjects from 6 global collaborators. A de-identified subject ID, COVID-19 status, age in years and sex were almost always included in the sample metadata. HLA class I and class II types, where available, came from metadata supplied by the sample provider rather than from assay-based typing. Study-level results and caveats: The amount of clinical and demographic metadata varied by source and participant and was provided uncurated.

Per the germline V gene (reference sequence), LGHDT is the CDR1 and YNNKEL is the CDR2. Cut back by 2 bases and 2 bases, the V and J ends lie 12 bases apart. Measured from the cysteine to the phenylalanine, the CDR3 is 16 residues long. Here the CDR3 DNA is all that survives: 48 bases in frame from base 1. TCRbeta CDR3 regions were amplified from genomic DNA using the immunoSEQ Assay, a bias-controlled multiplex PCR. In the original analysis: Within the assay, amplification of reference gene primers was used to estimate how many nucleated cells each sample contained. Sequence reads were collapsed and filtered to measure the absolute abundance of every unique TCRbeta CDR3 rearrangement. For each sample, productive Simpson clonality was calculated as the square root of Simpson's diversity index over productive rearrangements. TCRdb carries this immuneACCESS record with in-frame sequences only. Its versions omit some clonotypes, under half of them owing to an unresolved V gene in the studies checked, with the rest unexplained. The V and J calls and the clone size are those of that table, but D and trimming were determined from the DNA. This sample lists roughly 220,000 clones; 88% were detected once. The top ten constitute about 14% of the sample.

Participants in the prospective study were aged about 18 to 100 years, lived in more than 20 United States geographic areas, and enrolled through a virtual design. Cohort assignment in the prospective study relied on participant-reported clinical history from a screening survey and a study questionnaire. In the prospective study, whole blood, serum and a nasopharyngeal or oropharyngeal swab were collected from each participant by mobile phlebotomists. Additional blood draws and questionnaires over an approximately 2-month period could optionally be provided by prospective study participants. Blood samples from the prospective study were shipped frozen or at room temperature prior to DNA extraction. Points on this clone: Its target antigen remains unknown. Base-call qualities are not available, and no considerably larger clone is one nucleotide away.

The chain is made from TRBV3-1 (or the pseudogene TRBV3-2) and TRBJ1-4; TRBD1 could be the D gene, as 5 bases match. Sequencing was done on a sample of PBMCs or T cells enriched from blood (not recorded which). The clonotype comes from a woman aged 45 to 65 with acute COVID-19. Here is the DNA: TGTGCCAGCAGCCAACCAAAGCAGGGTACTAATGAAAAACTGTTTTTT. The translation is CASSQPKQGTNEKLFF.